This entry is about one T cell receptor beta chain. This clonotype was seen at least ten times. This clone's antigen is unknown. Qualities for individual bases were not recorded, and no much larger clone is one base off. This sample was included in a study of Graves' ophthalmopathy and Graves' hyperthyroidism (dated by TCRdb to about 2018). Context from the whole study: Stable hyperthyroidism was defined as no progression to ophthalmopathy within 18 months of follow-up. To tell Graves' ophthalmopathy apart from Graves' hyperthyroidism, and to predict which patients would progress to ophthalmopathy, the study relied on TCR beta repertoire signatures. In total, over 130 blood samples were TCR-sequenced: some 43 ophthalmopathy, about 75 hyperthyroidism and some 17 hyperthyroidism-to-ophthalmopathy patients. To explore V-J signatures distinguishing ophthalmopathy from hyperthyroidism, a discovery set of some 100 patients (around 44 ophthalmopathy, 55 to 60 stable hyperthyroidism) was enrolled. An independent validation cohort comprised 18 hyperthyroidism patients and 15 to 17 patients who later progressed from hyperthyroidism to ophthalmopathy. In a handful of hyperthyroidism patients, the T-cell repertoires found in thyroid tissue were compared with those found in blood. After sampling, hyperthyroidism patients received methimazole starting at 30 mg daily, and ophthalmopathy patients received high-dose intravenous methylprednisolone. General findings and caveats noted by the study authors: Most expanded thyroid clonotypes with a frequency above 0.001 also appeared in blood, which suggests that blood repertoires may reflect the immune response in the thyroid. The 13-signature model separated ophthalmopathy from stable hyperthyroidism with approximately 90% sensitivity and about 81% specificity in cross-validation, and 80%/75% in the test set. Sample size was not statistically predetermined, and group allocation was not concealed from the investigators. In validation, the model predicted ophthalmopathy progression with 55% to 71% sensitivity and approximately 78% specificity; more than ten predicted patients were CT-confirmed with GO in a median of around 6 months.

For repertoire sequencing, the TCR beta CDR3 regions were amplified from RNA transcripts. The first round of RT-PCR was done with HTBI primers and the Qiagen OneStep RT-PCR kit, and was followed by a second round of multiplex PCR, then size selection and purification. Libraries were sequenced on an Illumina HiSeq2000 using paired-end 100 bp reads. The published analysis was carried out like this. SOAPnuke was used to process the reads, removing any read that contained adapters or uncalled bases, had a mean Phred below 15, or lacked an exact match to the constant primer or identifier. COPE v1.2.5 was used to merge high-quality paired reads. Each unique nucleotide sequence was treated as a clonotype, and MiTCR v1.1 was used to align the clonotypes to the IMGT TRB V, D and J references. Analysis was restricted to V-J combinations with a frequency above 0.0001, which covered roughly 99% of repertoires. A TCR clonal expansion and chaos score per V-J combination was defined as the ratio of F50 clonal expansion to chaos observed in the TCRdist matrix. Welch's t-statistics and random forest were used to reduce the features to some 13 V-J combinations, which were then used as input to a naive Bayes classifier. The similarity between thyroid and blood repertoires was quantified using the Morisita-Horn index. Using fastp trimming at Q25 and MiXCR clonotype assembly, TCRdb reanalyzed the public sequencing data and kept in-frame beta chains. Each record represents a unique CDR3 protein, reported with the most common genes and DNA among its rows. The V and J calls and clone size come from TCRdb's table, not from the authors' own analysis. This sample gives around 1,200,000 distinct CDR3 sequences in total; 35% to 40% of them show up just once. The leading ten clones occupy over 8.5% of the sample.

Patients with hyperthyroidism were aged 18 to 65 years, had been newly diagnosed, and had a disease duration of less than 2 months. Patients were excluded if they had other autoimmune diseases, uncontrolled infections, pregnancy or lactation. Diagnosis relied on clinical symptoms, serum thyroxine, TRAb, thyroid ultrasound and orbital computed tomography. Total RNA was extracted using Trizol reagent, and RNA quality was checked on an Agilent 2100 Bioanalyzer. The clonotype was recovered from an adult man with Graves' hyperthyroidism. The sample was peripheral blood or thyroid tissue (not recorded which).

The CDR3 loop reads CASSLISGGQETQYF. The sequence in DNA is TGTGCCAGCAGCTTAATCTCCGGGGGGCAAGAGACCCAGTACTTC. The V and J segments used are TRBV7-6 and TRBJ2-5; 7 central bases correspond to TRBD2. V is pruned by 2 bases and J by 2 bases, leaving 5 bases of the junction without a gene match. The CDR3 sequence holds 15 residues, the cysteine and phenylalanine included. Only the CDR3 DNA is retained, 45 bases long and in frame from the first base. Taken from the germline V gene, the CDR1 and CDR2 loops are SGHVS and FNYEAQ.